This T cell receptor (beta chain) came from a study of T cell repertoires in cytomegalovirus infection. TCRdb re-analysed the reads in MiXCR, keeping a single row per CDR3 protein. The table lists some 450,000 distinct CDR3 sequences, around 32% of them singletons, with roughly 15% in the top ten. Ten or more counts support this clonotype. Its antigen is unidentified. Study results and caveats: Using cumulative public TCR beta family frequency, the authors identified those who carried CMV together with the relevant HLA.

CDR3 length equals 13 residues. J was trimmed by 0 bases and V by 7 bases; bases with no gene match: 2. Germline CDR1 and CDR2: MNHNS and SASEGT. The rearrangement uses TRBV6-1 and TRBJ1-1; 7 bases align to TRBD1. Sequences were obtained from PBMCs. The sequence was collected from a human donor in good health (CMV status not recorded). Some clones in this sample may be carry-over from other donors' samples. The DNA for the CDR3 is TGTGCCAGCAAAGGGGGCTTGAACACTGAAGCTTTCTTT. It is translated as CASKGGLNTEAFF.